The text below deals with one T cell receptor beta chain. The antigen remains unidentified. The CDR3 is made up of 17 amino acids. From germline, CDR1 is LNHNV and CDR2 YYDKDF (reference sequence). With V trimmed by 3 bases and J by 6 bases, 7 bases remained unmatched. The assay was immunoSEQ multiplex PCR, and TCRdb's table has in-frame clones only and misses some. The table has roughly 120,000 clones, about 93% seen once. This entry belongs to a study of graft-versus-host responses after intestinal transplantation. Whole-study context: Multivisceral, liver-intestinal, or isolated intestinal grafts went to recipients. Once they had received anti-thymocyte globulin induction, all recipients took tacrolimus and steroids for about three years. Findings and limits, study-wide: Present in recipient marrow, GvH clones included some that appeared first in ileum or blood.

The clonotype comes from a human donor who received an intestinal transplant. The sample was unstimulated CD4+ T cells sorted from spleen or lymph node cells, taken before intestinal transplant. The gene calls are TRBV15 and TRBJ2-1, with 14 bases aligning to TRBD2. CDR3 DNA sequence: TGTGCCACCAGCAGGGGGGCTGGGACTAGCGGGAGCAATGAGCAGTTCTTC. Amino acids: CATSRGAGTSGSNEQFF.